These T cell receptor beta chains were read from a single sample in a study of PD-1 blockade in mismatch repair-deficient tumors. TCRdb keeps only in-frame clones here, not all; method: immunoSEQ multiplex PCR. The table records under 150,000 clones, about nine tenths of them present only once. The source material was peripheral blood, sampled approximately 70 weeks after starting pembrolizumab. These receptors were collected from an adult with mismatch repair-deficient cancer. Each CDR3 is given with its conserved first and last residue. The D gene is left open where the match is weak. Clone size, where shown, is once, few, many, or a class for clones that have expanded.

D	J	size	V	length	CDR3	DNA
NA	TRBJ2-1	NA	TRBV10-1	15	CAGSSDPVSGNEQFF	TGCGCCGGTAGTAGTGATCCGGTCTCCGGCAATGAGCAGTTCTTC
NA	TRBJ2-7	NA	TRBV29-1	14	CSVYGVGQKYEQYF	TGCAGCGTTTATGGGGTTGGACAGAAATACGAGCAGTACTTC
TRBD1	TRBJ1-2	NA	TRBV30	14	CAWTPQGANYGYTF	TGTGCCTGGACCCCGCAGGGGGCTAACTATGGCTACACCTTC
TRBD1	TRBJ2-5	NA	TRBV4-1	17	CASSQGRGQRYQETQYF	TGCGCCAGCAGCCAAGGCAGGGGGCAACGGTACCAAGAGACCCAGTACTTC
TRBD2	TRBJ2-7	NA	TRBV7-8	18	CASSQPGLADRNLYEQYF	TGTGCCAGCAGCCAACCGGGACTAGCGGACCGAAACCTCTACGAGCAGTACTTC
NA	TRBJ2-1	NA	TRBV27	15	CASSLGGMPYNEQFF	TGTGCCAGCAGTTTAGGTGGGATGCCCTACAATGAGCAGTTCTTC
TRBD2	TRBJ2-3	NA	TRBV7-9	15	CASSLGGLVADTQYF	TGTGCCAGCAGCTTGGGTGGACTAGTAGCAGATACGCAGTATTTT
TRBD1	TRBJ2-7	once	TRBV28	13	CASSLDRGLEQYF	TGTGCCAGCAGTCTCGACAGGGGGCTCGAGCAGTACTTC
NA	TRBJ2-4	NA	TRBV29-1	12	CSVLAAKNIQYF	TGCAGCGTTCTGGCGGCCAAAAACATTCAGTACTTC
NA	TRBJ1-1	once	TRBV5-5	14	CASSPQSTQGEAFF	TGTGCCAGCAGCCCTCAATCCACACAGGGAGAAGCTTTCTTT
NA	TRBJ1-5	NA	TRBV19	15	CASSINSGLGQPQHF	TGTGCCAGTAGTATAAATTCTGGGTTAGGTCAGCCCCAGCATTTT